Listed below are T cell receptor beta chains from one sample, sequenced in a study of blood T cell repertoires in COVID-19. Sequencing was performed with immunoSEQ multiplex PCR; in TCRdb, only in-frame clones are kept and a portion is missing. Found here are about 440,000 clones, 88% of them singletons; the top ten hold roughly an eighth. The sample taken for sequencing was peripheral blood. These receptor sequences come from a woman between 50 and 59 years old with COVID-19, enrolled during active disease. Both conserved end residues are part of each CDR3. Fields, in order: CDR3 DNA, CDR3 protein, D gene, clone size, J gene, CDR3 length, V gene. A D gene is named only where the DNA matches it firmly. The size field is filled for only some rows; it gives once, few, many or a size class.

TGTGCCAGCAGCTCGGGGGGCCGGCCTACGCAGTATTTT | CASSSGGRPTQYF | . | . | TRBJ2-3 | 13 | TRBV12-3/TRBV12-4
TGTGCCAGCTCACCATTCATGCAGAATTACGAGCAGTACTTC | CASSPFMQNYEQYF | . | . | TRBJ2-7 | 14 | TRBV18
TGTGCTAGTGGCAAGGACAGATTGTACACCGGGGAGCTGTTTTTT | CASGKDRLYTGELFF | . | . | TRBJ2-2 | 15 | TRBV12-5
TGTGCCAGCTCACCATCGACAGGCTATGGCTACACCTTC | CASSPSTGYGYTF | . | . | TRBJ1-2 | 13 | TRBV18
TGTGCCAGCAGTGAAACGGGACAGCCGAACACTGAAGCTTTCTTT | CASSETGQPNTEAFF | TRBD1 | . | TRBJ1-1 | 15 | TRBV2
TGTGCCAGCAGTCCATCCCTCGGGACAGGAGGCACAGATACGCAGTATTTT | CASSPSLGTGGTDTQYF | TRBD1 | once | TRBJ2-3 | 17 | TRBV27
TGTGCCATCAGGGGGGGGACAGGGGCCATGAACACTGAAGCTTTCTTT | CAIRGGTGAMNTEAFF | TRBD1 | . | TRBJ1-1 | 16 | TRBV10-3
TGTGCCAGCGGACAGTTCGGCACTGAAGCTTTCTTT | CASGQFGTEAFF | . | . | TRBJ1-1 | 12 | TRBV27
TGTGCCGGGGCCCCGCTTTTTTATGGCTACACCTTC | CAGAPLFYGYTF | . | . | TRBJ1-2 | 12 | TRBV30
TGTGCCAGCAGTTCCTGGGACAGGGGTGAAGCTTTCTTT | CASSSWDRGEAFF | TRBD1 | . | TRBJ1-1 | 13 | TRBV27
TGTGCCAGCAGAGCAGGGGGACAGGGTGGCTATGGCTACACCTTC | CASRAGGQGGYGYTF | TRBD1 | . | TRBJ1-2 | 15 | TRBV9
TGTGCCAGCAGCCCTCAGCGGGGGGTACAAGAGACCCAGTACTTC | CASSPQRGVQETQYF | TRBD2 | . | TRBJ2-5 | 15 | TRBV11-2
TGTGCCAGCAGTACTAACAGGGAGAACGGAGGGAACACTGAAGCTTTCTTT | CASSTNRENGGNTEAFF | . | . | TRBJ1-1 | 17 | TRBV2